The source of this T cell receptor (beta chain) is a study of CD8 T cells in ankylosing spondylitis. TCRdb recomputed calls from the 5' RACE reads with MiXCR, one row per CDR3 protein. The data show approximately 350,000 distinct CDR3 sequences, with about 20% seen just once and about 12% held by the top ten. Turning to this clonotype: Its antigen is still unknown.

The CDR3 runs 17 residues. Unmatched junction bases numbered 14, after V lost 5 bases and J lost 7 bases. Germline V CDR1 and CDR2: SGHTA, FQGTGA. Study findings and constraints: In ankylosing spondylitis blood, a motif of seven to nine highly homologous TCR beta variants appeared characteristic. Matched ankylosing spondylitis synovial fluid reportedly contained a significantly enriched population of disease-linked clones.

The chain links TRBV7-3 to TRBJ2-1; 10 nucleotides match TRBD2. The sequencing sample was made of blood, either unsorted or a sorted T cell fraction (not recorded which). This TCR was sampled from a male donor with ankylosing spondylitis or in good health (not recorded which). CDR3 DNA sequence: TGTGCCAGCAGCCCTTCACCGGGACTAGCGCTTGTAAATGAGCAGTTCTTC. Its translation: CASSPSPGLALVNEQFF.